What follows describes a single T cell receptor beta chain. This CDR3 is built from 15 residues. Germline V gene lookup returns CDR1 LNHDA and CDR2 SQIVND (reference sequence). The germline V and J ends were trimmed by 4 bases and 5 bases, with 16 bases remaining between them. This specimen belongs to a study of cytomegalovirus exposure and HLA in healthy donors. PCR amplification relied on 60 Vbeta primers (plus 13 Jbeta primers). TCRdb's table, derived via immunoSEQ multiplex PCR, lists solely in-frame clones and lacks some. Of under 200,000 clones listed, less than 85% were seen once; the top ten hold 1.2% to 1.5%.

Sequencing input: PBMCs. This sequence joins TRBV19 and TRBJ2-3, with D possibly being TRBD2 (5 bases). The TCR comes from a man in his fifties or sixties in good health and CMV-seronegative. The CDR3 DNA reads TGTGCCAGTAGTACCTCGGACTCCCCGGGAGATACGCAGTATTTT. Translating gives CASSTSDSPGDTQYF. The whole variable domain, remainder taken from reference TRBV19 and TRBJ2-3, is DGGITQSPKYLFRKEGQNVTLSCEQNLNHDAMYWYRQDPGQGLRLIYYSQIVNDFQKGDIAEGYSVSREKKESFPLTVTSAQKNPTAFYLCASSTSDSPGDTQYFGPGTRLTVL.